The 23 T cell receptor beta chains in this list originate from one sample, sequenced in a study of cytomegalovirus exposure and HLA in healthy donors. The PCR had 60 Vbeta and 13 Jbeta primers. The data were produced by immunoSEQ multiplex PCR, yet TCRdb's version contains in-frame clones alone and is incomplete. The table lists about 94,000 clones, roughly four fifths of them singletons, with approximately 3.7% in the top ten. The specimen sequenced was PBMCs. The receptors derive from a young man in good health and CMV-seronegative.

This chain's CDR3 is CASSFKDRGLIETQYF. The CDR3 bases are TGTGCCAGCAGCTTCAAAGACAGGGGACTAATTGAGACCCAGTACTTC. This chain connects TRBV7-2 to TRBJ2-5; a possible D gene is TRBD1 (8 bases). The CDR3 length is 16 residues. Germline V gives CDR1 SGHTA, CDR2 FQGNSA. V lost 3 bases and J lost 5, with 19 bases in between.

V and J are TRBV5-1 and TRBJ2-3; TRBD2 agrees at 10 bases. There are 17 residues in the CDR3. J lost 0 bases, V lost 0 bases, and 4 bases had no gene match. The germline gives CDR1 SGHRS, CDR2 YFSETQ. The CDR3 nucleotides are TGCGCCAGCAGCTTGGCAGGGACTAGCGAAAGCACAGATACGCAGTATTTT. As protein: CASSLAGTSESTDTQYF.

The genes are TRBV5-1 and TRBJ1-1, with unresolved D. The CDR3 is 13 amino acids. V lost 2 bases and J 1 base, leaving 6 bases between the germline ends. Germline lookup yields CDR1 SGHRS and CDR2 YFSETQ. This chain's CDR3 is CASSFSGNTEAFF. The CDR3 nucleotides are TGCGCCAGCAGCTTTTCCGGGAACACTGAAGCTTTCTTT.

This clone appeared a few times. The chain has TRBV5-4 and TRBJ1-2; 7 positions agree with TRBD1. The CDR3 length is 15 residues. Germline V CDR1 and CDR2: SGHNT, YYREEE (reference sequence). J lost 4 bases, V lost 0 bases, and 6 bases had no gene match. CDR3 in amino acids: CASSLAGQSVYGYTF. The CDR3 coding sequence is TGTGCCAGCAGCTTGGCGGGACAGAGCGTCTATGGCTACACCTTC.

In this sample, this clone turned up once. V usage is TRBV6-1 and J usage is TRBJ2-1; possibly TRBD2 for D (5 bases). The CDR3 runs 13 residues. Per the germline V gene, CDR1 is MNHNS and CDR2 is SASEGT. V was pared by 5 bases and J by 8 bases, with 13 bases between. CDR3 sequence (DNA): TGTGCCAGCAGTAGTGGGCGGGTCTATGAGCAGTTCTTC. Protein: CASSSGRVYEQFF.

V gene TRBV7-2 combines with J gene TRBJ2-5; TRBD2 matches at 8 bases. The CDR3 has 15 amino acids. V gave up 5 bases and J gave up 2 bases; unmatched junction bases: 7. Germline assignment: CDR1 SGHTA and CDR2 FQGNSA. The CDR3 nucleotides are TGTGCCAGCAGCAGAAGCGGGAGACCTCAAGAGACCCAGTACTTC. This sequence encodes CASSRSGRPQETQYF.

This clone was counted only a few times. The DNA for the CDR3 is TGTGCCAGCAAAGCTAGCGGGAGCTACACCGGGGAGCTGTTTTTT. Amino acid sequence: CASKASGSYTGELFF. This chain uses TRBV6-5 with TRBJ2-2; TRBD2 matches 10 bases. The germline CDR1 and CDR2 sequences are MNHEY and SVGAGI. V lost 7 bases, J lost 3 bases, and 5 bases stayed unmatched. The CDR3 has 15 amino acids.

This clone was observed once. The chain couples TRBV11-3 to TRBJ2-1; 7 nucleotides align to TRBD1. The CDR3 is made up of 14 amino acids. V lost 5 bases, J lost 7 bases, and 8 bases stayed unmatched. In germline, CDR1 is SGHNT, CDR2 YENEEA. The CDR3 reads CASSPSTGMNEQFF. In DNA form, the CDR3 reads TGTGCCAGCAGCCCTTCGACAGGGATGAATGAGCAGTTCTTC. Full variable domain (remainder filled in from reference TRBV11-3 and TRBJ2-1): EAGVVQSPRYKIIEKKQPVAFWCNPISGHNTLYWYLQNLGQGPELLIRYENEEAVDDSQLPKDRFSAERLKGVDSTLKIQPAELGDSAVYLCASSPSTGMNEQFFGPGTRLTVL.

The DNA of the CDR3 is TGTGCCAGCAGGATGACAGGGCTTTCCTCTGGGGCCAACGTCCTGACTTTC. Protein product: CASRMTGLSSGANVLTF. The V and J genes are TRBV2 and TRBJ2-6; 7 positions match TRBD1. Germline trimming cut 6 bases from V and 0 bases from J; bases unmatched to any gene: 8. The CDR3 extends over 17 amino acids. The germline V gene has CDR1 SNHLY and CDR2 FYNNEI.

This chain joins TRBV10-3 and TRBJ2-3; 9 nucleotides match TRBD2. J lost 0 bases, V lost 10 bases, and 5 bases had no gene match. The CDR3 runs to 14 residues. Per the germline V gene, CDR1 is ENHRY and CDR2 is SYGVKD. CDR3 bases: TGTGCCAGCCGACTAGCGGACAGCACAGATACGCAGTATTTT. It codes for CASRLADSTDTQYF.

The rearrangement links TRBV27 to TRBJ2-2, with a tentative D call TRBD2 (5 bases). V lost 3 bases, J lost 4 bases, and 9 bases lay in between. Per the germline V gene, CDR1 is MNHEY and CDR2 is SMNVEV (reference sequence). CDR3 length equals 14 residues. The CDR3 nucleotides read TGTGCCAGCAGTTTTTACGAGGGCACCGGGGAGCTGTTTTTT. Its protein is CASSFYEGTGELFF.

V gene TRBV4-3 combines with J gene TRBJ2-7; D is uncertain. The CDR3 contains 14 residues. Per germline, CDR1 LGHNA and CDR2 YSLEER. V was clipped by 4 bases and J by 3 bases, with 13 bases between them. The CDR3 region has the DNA TGCGCCAGCAGCCCACTATTTGGAGACTACGAGCAGTACTTC. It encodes CASSPLFGDYEQYF.

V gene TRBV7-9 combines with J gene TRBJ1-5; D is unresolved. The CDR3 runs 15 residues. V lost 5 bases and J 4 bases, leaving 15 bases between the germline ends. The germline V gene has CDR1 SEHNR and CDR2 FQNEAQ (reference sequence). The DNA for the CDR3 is TGTGCCAGCAGCCGGGCGGGAGTCGGGAATCAGCCCCAGCATTTT. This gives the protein CASSRAGVGNQPQHF.

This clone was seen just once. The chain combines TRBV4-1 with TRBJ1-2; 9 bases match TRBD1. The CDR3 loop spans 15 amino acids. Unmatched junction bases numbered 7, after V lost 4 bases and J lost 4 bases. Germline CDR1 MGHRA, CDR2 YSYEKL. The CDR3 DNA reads TGCGCCAGCAGCCCCACAGGGGGCTTTATCTATGGCTACACCTTC. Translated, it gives CASSPTGGFIYGYTF.

The CDR3 bases are TGTGCCAGCAGTTACGGGACAGGGGCCCAGCCCCAGCATTTT. Translation: CASSYGTGAQPQHF. The chain couples TRBV6-5 to TRBJ1-5; 10 bases line up with TRBD1. V lost 2 bases and J lost 7; bases outside the gene matches: 2. Germline assignment: CDR1 MNHEY and CDR2 SVGAGI. CDR3 length: 14 amino acids.

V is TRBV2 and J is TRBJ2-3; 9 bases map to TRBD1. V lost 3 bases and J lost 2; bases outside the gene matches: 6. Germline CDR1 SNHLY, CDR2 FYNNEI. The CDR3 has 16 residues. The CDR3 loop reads CASSDIDRGNTDTQYF. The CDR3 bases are TGTGCCAGCAGTGACATCGACAGGGGGAACACAGATACGCAGTATTTT.

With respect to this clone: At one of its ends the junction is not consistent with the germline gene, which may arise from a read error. The CDR3 nucleotides read TGTGCCAGCAGTTCACTCGGGGTAGCGGGAATCTCCAACGAGCAGTACTTC. As protein: CASSSLGVAGISNEQYF. The rearrangement links TRBV28 to TRBJ2-7, with 8 bases identical to TRBD2. Germline values: CDR1 MDHEN, CDR2 SYDVKM. This CDR3 is built from 17 residues.

Here the CDR3 DNA reads TGTGCCAGCAGTTTATCGGCAGGGGGCCTTGGCTACACCTTC. Amino acids: CASSLSAGGLGYTF. The genes are TRBV27 and TRBJ1-2; 8 nucleotides agree with TRBD1. The J segment lost 7 bases and the V segment lost 0 bases, leaving 4 bases of the junction unmatched. CDR1 and CDR2 from the germline V gene are MNHEY and SMNVEV (reference sequence). The CDR3 is 14 residues long.

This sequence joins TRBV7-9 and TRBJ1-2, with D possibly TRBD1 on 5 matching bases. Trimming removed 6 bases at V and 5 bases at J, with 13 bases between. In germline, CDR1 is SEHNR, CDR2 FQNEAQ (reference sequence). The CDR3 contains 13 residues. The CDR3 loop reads CASSSTVSYGYTF. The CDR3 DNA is TGTGCCAGCAGTTCGACAGTATCGTATGGCTACACCTTC.

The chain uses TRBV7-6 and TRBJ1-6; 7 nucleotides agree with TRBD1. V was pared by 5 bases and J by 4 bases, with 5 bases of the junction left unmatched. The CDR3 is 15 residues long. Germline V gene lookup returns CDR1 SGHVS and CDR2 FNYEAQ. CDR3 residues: CASSARQGYNSPLHF. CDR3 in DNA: TGTGCCAGCAGCGCAAGACAGGGTTATAATTCACCCCTCCACTTT.

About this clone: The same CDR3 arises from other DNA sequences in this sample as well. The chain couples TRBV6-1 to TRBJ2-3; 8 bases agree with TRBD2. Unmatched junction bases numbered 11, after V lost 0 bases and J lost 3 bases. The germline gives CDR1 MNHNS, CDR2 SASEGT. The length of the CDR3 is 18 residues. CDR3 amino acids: CASSEALRGGRGTDTQYF. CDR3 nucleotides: TGTGCCAGCAGTGAAGCGCTTCGGGGGGGACGGGGGACAGATACGCAGTATTTT.

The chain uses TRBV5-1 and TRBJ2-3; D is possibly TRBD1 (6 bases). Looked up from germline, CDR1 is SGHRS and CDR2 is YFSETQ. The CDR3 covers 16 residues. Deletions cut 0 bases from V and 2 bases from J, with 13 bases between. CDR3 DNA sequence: TGCGCCAGCAGCTTGGCCATAGACAGGACCACAGATACGCAGTATTTT. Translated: CASSLAIDRTTDTQYF.

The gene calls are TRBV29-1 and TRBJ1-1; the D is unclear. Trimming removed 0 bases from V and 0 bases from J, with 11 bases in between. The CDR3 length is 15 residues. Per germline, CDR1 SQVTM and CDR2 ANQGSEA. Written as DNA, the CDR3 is TGCAGCGTTGAAGATATAGATCAATTGAACACTGAAGCTTTCTTT. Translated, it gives CSVEDIDQLNTEAFF.